This record looks at one TCR beta chain sequence and its context. What it recognizes is unknown. This entry is derived from a study of shared clonotypes between healthy human individuals. Notes on the study in general: Even with large depth, rarefaction showed that sorted-subset sequencing was incomplete.

TCRdb's table, derived via immunoSEQ multiplex PCR, lists solely in-frame clones and lacks some. Of over a million clones listed, around 97% are singletons. The CDR3 extends over 11 amino acids. Trimming cost V 7 bases and J 4 bases, with 10 bases left between them. Per the germline V gene, CDR1 is SQVTM and CDR2 is ANQGSEA. The TCR originated in a man aged 25 to 40 in good health. The chain is built from TRBV29-1 and TRBJ2-5; D is undetermined. The specimen sequenced was naive CD4+ T cells sorted from blood. Subset described: CD45RA+ positively selected. CDR3 amino acids: CSGAAGETQYF. The CDR3, as DNA: TGCAGCGGGGCGGCTGGAGAGACCCAGTACTTC.